This T cell receptor (beta chain) was observed in a study of OX40 agonist ivuxolimab in advanced cancers. The study's findings and limits: Among some nonresponders, normalized T-cell clonal expansion was also low.

This clone was observed a handful of times. Its antigen is currently unknown. Clones were sequenced by immunoSEQ multiplex PCR, and TCRdb holds only the in-frame ones, with some missing. The repertoire holds approximately 100,000 clones, about 90% seen once, with around 1.5% in the top ten. Trimming cost V 3 bases and J 9 bases; bases outside gene matches: 8. The CDR3 covers 14 residues. Germline CDR1 reads SGHNT; CDR2 reads YYREEE (reference sequence). The TCR comes from an adult with an advanced solid tumor such as melanoma, head and neck, liver or kidney cancer. Sequencing used CD4+ or CD8+ T cells sorted from blood, obtained in a trial of the OX40 agonist ivuxolimab. The chain employs TRBV5-4 and TRBJ2-7; 11 nucleotides line up with TRBD2. The CDR3 DNA is TGTGCCAGCAGCTGGGGGACTAGCGGCGGGGGGCAGTACTTC. It is translated as CASSWGTSGGGQYF.